These 28 T cell receptor beta chains were sequenced from one sample in a study of T-cell memory formation after mild COVID-19. TCRdb processed the 5' RACE reads anew with MiXCR; each CDR3 protein has one entry. Here the sample spans approximately 300,000 distinct CDR3 sequences, over 7% being singletons. The sequencing sample was made of PBMCs or a T cell subset sorted from them (not recorded which). All receptors derive from a young man who had mild COVID-19 (a few samples of this study predate the infection). Cell type and time point are not known.

The chain uses TRBV7-3 and TRBJ2-5, with D possibly TRBD2 on 6 matching bases. Deletions cut 5 bases from V and 5 bases from J, with 18 bases between. The CDR3 covers 15 residues. Germline V gene lookup returns CDR1 SGHTA and CDR2 FQGTGA. CDR3 in amino acids: CASSATGGAGETQYF. CDR3 bases: TGTGCCAGCAGCGCCACAGGAGGGGCGGGGGAGACCCAGTACTTC.

The rearrangement joins TRBV7-9 to TRBJ2-7; D perhaps matches TRBD1 (6 bases). CDR1 is SEHNR and CDR2 is FQNEAQ in the germline V gene (reference sequence). CDR3 length: 14 amino acids. The V and J ends lost 1 base and 2 bases respectively, with 9 bases between them. The CDR3 sequence is CASSLGNRAYEQYF. CDR3 in DNA: TGTGCCAGCAGCTTAGGGAACAGGGCCTACGAGCAGTACTTC.

This clonotype was observed a handful of times. The rearrangement links TRBV7-2 to TRBJ2-1; 10 bases are shared with TRBD2. The CDR3 is 17 residues long. Losses at the gene ends were 1 base for V and 4 bases for J; bases not matched to a gene: 7. Germline CDR1 reads SGHTA; CDR2 reads FQGNSA. This chain's CDR3 is CASSLEGSSGGYNEQFF. The CDR3 coding sequence is TGTGCCAGCAGCTTAGAAGGATCTAGCGGGGGTTACAATGAGCAGTTCTTC.

This clonotype occurred a few times. The chain recombines TRBV20-1 with TRBJ1-2; no definite D call. From germline, CDR1 is DFQATT and CDR2 SNEGSKA (reference sequence). Trimming shortened V by 4 bases and J by 4 bases, and 10 bases separated the two germline ends. The CDR3 length is 12 residues. Here the CDR3 DNA reads TGCAGTGCTATGGGGTTCGTCTATGGCTACACCTTC. It translates to CSAMGFVYGYTF.

The chain's CDR3 is CASTPATGPNYGYTF. The CDR3 region has the DNA TGTGCCAGCACCCCCGCTACGGGGCCTAACTATGGCTACACCTTC. The chain recombines TRBV28 with TRBJ1-2; D might be TRBD1 (5 bases). This CDR3 spans 15 amino acids. Germline CDR1 MDHEN, CDR2 SYDVKM. Trimming left V 7 bases short and J 0 bases short, with 15 bases between.

The V and J genes are TRBV6-5 and TRBJ2-3; D is perhaps TRBD1 (5 bases). Germline V CDR1 and CDR2: MNHEY, SVGAGI. This CDR3 region has 14 residues. V was clipped by 5 bases and J by 4 bases, with 13 bases between them. As DNA, the CDR3 is TGTGCCAGCAGTCCGGACGACAGCTCAGATACGCAGTATTTT. Its translation is CASSPDDSSDTQYF.

The sample holds a few counts of this clonotype. V and J are TRBV3-2 and TRBJ2-3; the DNA was not used to check the table's D call, TRBD2. TRBV3-2 is marked as a pseudogene. The CDR3 sequence is 14 residues long. The CDR3 is CATLAGISTDTQYF. CDR3 DNA sequence: TGTGCCACACTAGCGGGGATTAGCACAGATACGCAGTATTTT.

The gene calls are TRBV5-6 and TRBJ2-6, with D perhaps matching TRBD2 (5 bases). Trimming stripped 4 bases from V and 13 bases from J, with 18 bases between. Germline V gives CDR1 SGHDT, CDR2 YYEEEE. The CDR3 length is 14 residues. CDR3 bases: TGTGCCAGCAGCCTCGCCGGGGTACAAGGTGTCCTGACTTTC. Translated: CASSLAGVQGVLTF.

Only a few counts were recorded for this clonotype. The chain is built from TRBV11-2 and TRBJ1-4; D is undetermined. This CDR3 is 15 amino acids long. Trimming pared 5 bases from V and 0 bases from J, leaving 10 bases between. CDR1 and CDR2 from the germline V gene are SGHAT and FQNNGV. For the CDR3, the DNA is TGTGCCAGCAGCCCAAGACAAGCAACTAATGAAAAACTGTTTTTT. It yields the protein CASSPRQATNEKLFF.

The chain employs TRBV11-2 and TRBJ2-3; D is possibly TRBD2 (6 bases). V shed 1 base and J shed 6 bases, with 11 bases lying between them. The V gene's germline CDR1 is SGHAT and CDR2 FQNNGV. The CDR3 runs to 14 residues. DNA of the CDR3: TGTGCCAGCAGCTTAGTCGCGGGGAGGGATACGCAGTATTTT. Protein product: CASSLVAGRDTQYF.

This clonotype has just a few counts. The rearrangement links TRBV20-1 to TRBJ2-5, with D uncertain. V lost 3 bases to trimming and J lost 4 bases, with 6 bases between them. This CDR3 spans 11 amino acids. CDR1 DFQATT and CDR2 SNEGSKA come from the germline V gene (reference sequence). The CDR3 DNA follows: TGCAGTGCTAGGGTTATAGAGACCCAGTACTTC. It yields the protein CSARVIETQYF.

Only a few counts were recorded for this clonotype. The chain joins TRBV11-2 to TRBJ1-5, with a possible D match to TRBD1 (5 bases). With 1 base removed from V and 4 bases from J, the gap between germline ends came to 14 bases. CDR1 is SGHAT and CDR2 is FQNNGV in the germline V gene. The length of the CDR3 is 16 residues. The CDR3 DNA is TGTGCCAGCAGCTTAGGTGCGGGGAGGGGTAATCAGCCCCAGCATTTT. It codes for CASSLGAGRGNQPQHF.

The J gene is TRBJ2-1, the V gene TRBV6-5; D is perhaps TRBD1 or TRBD2 (7 bases each). The germline V gene has CDR1 MNHEY and CDR2 SVGAGI. This CDR3 region has 18 residues. V lost 0 bases and J lost 4, with 19 bases in between. The CDR3 loop reads CASSYSREGASRYNEQFF. In DNA, the CDR3 is TGTGCCAGCAGTTACTCGAGGGAGGGGGCTTCGAGGTACAATGAGCAGTTCTTC.

This clonotype was seen repeatedly, ten times or more. This chain links TRBV5-1 with TRBJ1-1; D not certain. The V gene's germline CDR1 is SGHRS and CDR2 YFSETQ. Trimming removed 4 bases at V and 11 bases at J, with 18 bases between. This CDR3 is 13 amino acids long. CDR3 in amino acids: CASSPRPGDRAFF. CDR3 DNA sequence: TGCGCCAGCAGCCCCCGTCCCGGGGATCGGGCTTTCTTT.

This chain connects TRBV5-1 to TRBJ2-5; 9 nucleotides agree with TRBD1. Germline V gene lookup returns CDR1 SGHRS and CDR2 YFSETQ. CDR3 length: 16 residues. J was trimmed by 5 bases and V by 4 bases; bases with no gene match: 12. The CDR3 reads CASSMGQGDRWETQYF. CDR3 coding DNA: TGCGCCAGCAGCATGGGACAGGGAGATCGGTGGGAGACCCAGTACTTC.

This clonotype was recorded a few times. The gene calls are TRBV6-6 and TRBJ2-7; D unresolved. Germline lookup yields CDR1 MNHNY and CDR2 SVGAGI (reference sequence). The CDR3 consists of 17 residues. V was cut by 5 bases and J by 1 base, with 21 bases left in between. The CDR3 region is CASSPGLGQVGSYEQYV. The DNA for the CDR3 is TGTGCCAGCAGTCCGGGTCTTGGCCAGGTTGGGTCCTACGAGCAGTACGTC.

This clonotype came up a few times. J is TRBJ2-6 and V is TRBV3-1; 7 positions match TRBD2. The V segment lost 4 bases and the J segment 5 bases; nucleotides outside the gene matches: 8. This CDR3 spans 16 amino acids. Germline CDR1 and CDR2: LGHDT and YNNKEL (reference sequence). The CDR3 DNA sequence: TGTGCCAGCAGCCGGGAGGGAGCAAGGAGGGCCAACGTCCTGACTTTC. This sequence encodes CASSREGARRANVLTF.

This clonotype has ten or more counts. J is TRBJ2-1 and V is TRBV10-3, with 10 bases identical to TRBD2. The V and J ends lost 3 bases and 10 bases, in that order; junction bases with no gene match: 12. Germline V lookup: CDR1 ENHRY, CDR2 SYGVKD. The CDR3 contains 16 residues. CDR3 coding DNA: TGTGCCATCAGTGAACTCGAGCGGGGGGGCCGACGGGAGCAGTTCTTC. It is translated as CAISELERGGRREQFF.

This clonotype has a handful of counts. The chain has TRBV7-9 and TRBJ2-5; 12 positions agree with TRBD2. This CDR3 is 16 amino acids long. Germline CDR1 is SEHNR and CDR2 is FQNEAQ (reference sequence). The trim removed 5 bases at V and 4 bases at J, leaving 8 bases unmatched. The CDR3 is CASSRTSGVVGETQYF. In DNA, the CDR3 is TGTGCCAGCAGCCGGACTAGCGGGGTTGTCGGAGAGACCCAGTACTTC. Using reference TRBV7-9 and TRBJ2-5 for the parts outside the CDR3, the full variable domain is DTGVSQNPRHKITKRGQNVTFRCDPISEHNRLYWYRQTLGQGPEFLTYFQNEAQLEKSRLLSDRFSAERPKGSFSTLEIQRTEQGDSAMYLCASSRTSGVVGETQYFGPGTRLLVL.

This clonotype was recorded many times. The rearrangement uses TRBV5-1 and TRBJ2-3; tentative D call: TRBD2 (6 bases). Germline lookup yields CDR1 SGHRS and CDR2 YFSETQ. Trimming took off 0 bases at V and 2 bases at J, with 16 bases between the two ends. The CDR3 covers 17 residues. This chain's CDR3 is CASSLAQGGAFTDTQYF. The CDR3 nucleotides are TGCGCCAGCAGCTTGGCCCAGGGCGGGGCCTTCACAGATACGCAGTATTTT.

This clonotype has more than one count but fewer than ten. V is TRBV10-3 and J is TRBJ1-6; 8 nucleotides line up with TRBD1. Trimming at V came to 0 bases and at J to 11 bases, leaving 6 bases not matched to a gene. The CDR3 loop spans 15 amino acids. CDR1 is ENHRY and CDR2 is SYGVKD in the germline V gene. CDR3 loop: CAISESTGGAAPLHF. CDR3 coding DNA: TGTGCCATCAGTGAGTCCACAGGGGGAGCGGCACCCCTCCACTTT.

This clonotype occurred a few times. This chain connects TRBV15 to TRBJ1-2; unclear D gene. CDR1 is LNHNV, CDR2 YYDKDF, per germline (reference sequence). Trimming took off 5 bases at V and 1 base at J, with 8 bases between the two ends. The CDR3 is 13 amino acids. The CDR3 sequence is CATSQGHNYGYTF. The CDR3 DNA sequence: TGTGCCACCAGCCAAGGGCATAACTATGGCTACACCTTC. Filled out from reference TRBV15 and TRBJ1-2, the complete variable domain reads DAMVIQNPRYQVTQFGKPVTLSCSQTLNHNVMYWYQQKSSQAPKLLFHYYDKDFNNEADTPDNFQSRRPNTSFCFLDIRSPGLGDTAMYLCATSQGHNYGYTFGSGTRLTVV.

There are a few counts of this clonotype. This chain connects TRBV4-3 to TRBJ2-5; unclear D gene. CDR3 size: 14 residues. V lost 0 bases, J lost 0 bases, and 5 bases lay in between. CDR1 LGHNA and CDR2 YSLEER come from the germline V gene. CDR3 bases: TGCGCCAGCAGCCAAGATGAAGACCAAGAGACCCAGTACTTC. Amino acid sequence: CASSQDEDQETQYF.

This clonotype has a single count. The chain employs TRBV7-2 and TRBJ1-6; D uncertain. There are 15 residues in the CDR3. Germline CDR1 reads SGHTA; CDR2 reads FQGNSA. Deletions cut 1 base from V and 3 bases from J, with 7 bases between. CDR3 region: CASSLEPLYNSPLHF. CDR3 bases: TGTGCCAGCAGCTTAGAACCGCTCTATAATTCACCCCTCCACTTT.

This clonotype was counted a few times. The V and J genes are TRBV6-5 and TRBJ1-2; no clear D. CDR3 size: 15 residues. The germline CDR1 and CDR2 sequences are MNHEY and SVGAGI. V lost 6 bases and J 2 bases, leaving 16 bases between the germline ends. The CDR3 sequence: CASRPALGVNYGYTF. Here the CDR3 DNA reads TGTGCCAGCAGGCCTGCACTGGGAGTCAACTATGGCTACACCTTC.

This clonotype has only a few counts. CDR3 sequence (DNA): TGTGCCATCAGTGGAGGGCTAGTGCCCCCGTCCAATGAGCAGTTCTTC. Translation gives CAISGGLVPPSNEQFF. This chain connects TRBV10-3 to TRBJ2-1; tentatively, D is TRBD2 (5 bases). The germline V gene encodes CDR1 ENHRY and CDR2 SYGVKD. The germline V and J ends were trimmed by 4 bases and 6 bases, with 19 bases remaining between them. CDR3 length equals 16 residues.

This clonotype came up many times. This chain connects TRBV20-1 to TRBJ2-4, with TRBD2 matching over 12 bases. The CDR3 consists of 15 residues. CDR1 is DFQATT, CDR2 SNEGSKA, per germline (reference sequence). The trim removed 3 bases at V and 7 bases at J, leaving 7 bases unmatched. As DNA, the CDR3 is TGCAGTGCTAGGCGGACAGGACTAGCGGGGAACATTCAGTACTTC. This gives the protein CSARRTGLAGNIQYF.

This clonotype appeared a few times. J is TRBJ2-4 and V is TRBV12-3 or TRBV12-4; D is possibly TRBD1 (5 bases). The V end was cut by 6 bases, the J end by 5 bases, with 11 bases between. The CDR3 covers 13 residues. The CDR3 region has the DNA TGTGCCAGCAGCCGTGGGGCGGAAAACATTCAGTACTTC. Residues: CASSRGAENIQYF.